The 17 T cell receptor beta chains in this list originate from one sample, sequenced in a study of human T cells and chemical hapten exposure. Time point indicated: pre-sensitization, week 0. Regarding treatment: therapeutic diphenylcyclopropenone sensitization with weekly scalp DPC. Each CDR3 protein is one row after TCRdb ran MiXCR on the RACE reads. There are under 50,000 distinct CDR3 sequences in the sample; roughly 7.2% occur only once, and about 1.2% lies in the top ten. The sequencing here drew on whole blood, taken in connection with sensitization to the hapten diphenylcyclopropenone (DPC). Receptors were obtained from a woman aged 45-65 years with alopecia areata. Some clones in this sample may be carry-over from other donors' samples.

This clonotype was seen ten or more times. The rearrangement joins TRBV18 to TRBJ1-2; D is undetermined. Germline V gives CDR1 KGHSH, CDR2 LQKENI. The CDR3 consists of 16 residues. The germline V and J ends were trimmed by 3 bases and 5 bases, with 19 bases remaining between them. This chain's CDR3 is CASSPGPVIFGYGYTF. CDR3 in DNA: TGTGCCAGCTCACCCGGACCGGTAATTTTCGGGTATGGCTACACCTTC.

This clonotype has more than one count but fewer than ten. The chain links TRBV9 to TRBJ2-3; D is unclear. This CDR3 is 14 amino acids long. CDR1 is SGDLS and CDR2 is YYNGEE in the germline V gene. V was trimmed by 0 bases and J by 2 bases, leaving 7 bases between them. The CDR3 nucleotides are TGTGCCAGCAGCGTAGATGGGGTCACAGATACGCAGTATTTT. Protein sequence: CASSVDGVTDTQYF.

The chain carries TRBV2 and TRBJ2-7; TRBD2 aligns across 8 bases. Trimming at V came to 3 bases and at J to 1 base, leaving 5 bases not matched to a gene. The germline gives CDR1 SNHLY, CDR2 FYNNEI. The CDR3 has 15 amino acids. The CDR3 reads CASSDPAGVSYEQYF. For the CDR3, the DNA is TGTGCCAGCAGTGACCCAGCGGGAGTATCCTACGAGCAGTACTTC.

The rearrangement uses TRBV3-1 and TRBJ2-2; the match to TRBD1 covers 7 bases. Germline V lookup: CDR1 LGHDT, CDR2 YNNKEL (reference sequence). Trimming at V came to 8 bases and at J to 1 base, leaving 7 bases not matched to a gene. The CDR3 has 15 residues. The CDR3 is CASRPGTVNTGELFF. CDR3 coding DNA: TGTGCCAGCCGTCCCGGGACAGTGAACACCGGGGAGCTGTTTTTT.

CDR3 sequence (DNA): TGTGCCAGCTCCTTCCGGGACAGGGGAGTGCGAAACATTCAGTACTTC. This translates into CASSFRDRGVRNIQYF. This sequence joins TRBV5-4 and TRBJ2-4, with 10 bases that match TRBD1. Germline values: CDR1 SGHNT, CDR2 YYREEE (reference sequence). Trimming cost V 7 bases and J 6 bases; bases outside gene matches: 13. This CDR3 comprises 16 residues.

This clonotype was seen at least ten times. The chain joins TRBV11-2 to TRBJ2-7; TRBD2 matches at 11 bases. Germline trimming cut 4 bases from V and 7 bases from J; bases unmatched to any gene: 9. CDR1 is SGHAT, CDR2 FQNNGV, per germline. The CDR3 runs 15 residues. The CDR3 loop is CASSSGTSGTGEQYF. CDR3 coding DNA: TGTGCCAGCAGCTCCGGGACTAGCGGAACGGGGGAGCAGTACTTC.

The chain couples TRBV7-6 to TRBJ2-7, with D perhaps TRBD1 or TRBD2 (6 bases each). This CDR3 is built from 15 residues. Germline CDR1 reads SGHVS; CDR2 reads FNYEAQ. Trimming shortened V by 1 base and J by 5 bases, and 15 bases separated the two germline ends. The CDR3: CASSLEGGAVHEQYF. CDR3 in DNA: TGTGCCAGCAGCTTAGAGGGGGGCGCGGTCCACGAGCAGTACTTC. Filled out from reference TRBV7-6 and TRBJ2-7, the complete variable domain reads GAGVSQSPRYKVTKRGQDVALRCDPISGHVSLYWYRQALGQGPEFLTYFNYEAQQDKSGLPNDRFSAERPEGSISTLTIQRTEQRDSAMYRCASSLEGGAVHEQYFGPGTRLTVT.

This clonotype was recorded at least ten times. The CDR3 nucleotides are TGTGCCAGCTGGCCCCTCGGGACTCAGGGGGCTCAGCCCCAGCATTTT. Encoded protein: CASWPLGTQGAQPQHF. The rearrangement links TRBV28 to TRBJ1-5; 8 bases are shared with TRBD1. The germline gives CDR1 MDHEN, CDR2 SYDVKM. CDR3 length: 16 amino acids. Trimming took 8 bases from V and 6 from J; bases not matched to a gene: 15.

This clonotype has more than one count but fewer than ten. The CDR3 reads CASSSPSVRPDTQYF. For the CDR3, the DNA is TGTGCCAGCAGCTCCCCCTCTGTGCGCCCTGATACGCAGTATTTT. The chain is built from TRBV5-4 and TRBJ2-3; no definite D call. Per germline, CDR1 SGHNT and CDR2 YYREEE (reference sequence). The CDR3 is 15 residues long. V lost 3 bases to trimming and J lost 6 bases, with 17 bases between them.

The rearrangement links TRBV12-3 or TRBV12-4 to TRBJ2-3; tentative D call: TRBD1 (5 bases). The CDR3 contains 13 residues. The V and J ends lost 1 base and 4 bases respectively, with 6 bases between them. The CDR3 DNA reads as TGTGCCAGCAGTTTAGTCAGGGCAGATACGCAGTATTTT. Its protein is CASSLVRADTQYF.

This clonotype was found a few times. J is TRBJ2-3 and V is TRBV5-1; TRBD2 is a possible D gene (5 bases). CDR3 length: 12 residues. Trimming removed 2 bases from V and 4 bases from J, with 5 bases in between. Germline V CDR1 and CDR2: SGHRS, YFSETQ. CDR3 protein: CASSLAADTQYF. The CDR3 nucleotides are TGCGCCAGCAGCTTAGCGGCAGATACGCAGTATTTT.

This clonotype was recorded a few times. The gene calls are TRBV4-3 and TRBJ2-3, with D unclear. This CDR3 is built from 14 residues. CDR1 and CDR2 from the germline V gene are LGHNA and YSLEER. V lost 0 bases and J lost 3, with 7 bases in between. Written as DNA, the CDR3 is TGCGCCAGCAGCCAAGACGGCTCTACAGATACGCAGTATTTT. It translates to CASSQDGSTDTQYF.

This clonotype was observed at least ten times. The rearrangement uses TRBV27 and TRBJ2-3, with 7 bases identical to TRBD1. The J segment lost 2 bases and the V segment lost 8 bases, leaving 13 bases of the junction unmatched. CDR3 length: 16 residues. From germline, CDR1 is MNHEY and CDR2 SMNVEV (reference sequence). CDR3 sequence reads: CASASHTGQITDTQYF. Here the CDR3 DNA reads TGTGCCAGCGCTTCGCACACGGGACAGATCACAGATACGCAGTATTTT.

The table lists this clonotype with many counts. The CDR3 here is CASSYRTDNSPLHF. The CDR3 DNA is TGTGCCAGCAGCTACCGGACAGATAATTCACCCCTCCACTTT. J is TRBJ1-6 and V is TRBV3-1, with a possible D match to TRBD1 (6 bases). This CDR3 spans 14 amino acids. The germline V gene has CDR1 LGHDT and CDR2 YNNKEL (reference sequence). With 5 bases removed from V and 5 bases from J, the gap between germline ends came to 10 bases.

V gene TRBV5-5 combines with J gene TRBJ1-1, with D unresolved. The germline V gene has CDR1 SGHKS and CDR2 YYEKEE (reference sequence). The length of the CDR3 is 14 residues. Trimming removed 4 bases from V and 3 bases from J, with 13 bases in between. Here the CDR3 DNA reads TGTGCCAGCAGCCTAGGCCCGCGGGACACTGAAGCTTTCTTT. Translation: CASSLGPRDTEAFF.

As to this clonotype: The conserved closing phenylalanine or tryptophan is absent in this CDR3, likely reflecting a read error. The chain employs TRBV6-1 and TRBJ1-3; D unclear. V lost 3 bases and J lost 1, with 7 bases in between. This CDR3 comprises 14 residues. Germline values: CDR1 MNHNS, CDR2 SASEGT. CDR3 nucleotide sequence: TGTGCCAGCAGTGATGGGGTATCTGGAAACACCATATATTCT. Protein: CASSDGVSGNTIYS.

A remark on this clonotype: A much bigger clone sits one base away, suggesting this may be a read error. The missing conserved phenylalanine or tryptophan at the end of this CDR3 makes a read error likely. The chain links TRBV19 to TRBJ1-5; 8 positions agree with TRBD1. J was trimmed by 5 bases and V by 5 bases; bases with no gene match: 8. Germline CDR1 is LNHDA and CDR2 is SQIVND (reference sequence). The length of the CDR3 is 15 residues. The CDR3 loop is CASSGPGGSDQPQHL. In nucleotides, the CDR3 is TGTGCCAGTAGTGGACCAGGGGGCAGCGATCAGCCCCAGCATTTA.